The rows below give T cell receptor beta chains drawn from one sample of a study of T cells after yellow fever vaccination. MiXCR, applied by TCRdb to the 5' RACE reads, yields one record per CDR3 protein. The sample consists of approximately 510,000 distinct CDR3 sequences, 21% of them appearing once. The starting material was PBMCs, obtained approximately 22 days after the first yellow fever vaccination. These TCRs come from a man aged 18 to 30 who received the YFV17D yellow fever vaccine. CDR3s include the opening cysteine and the closing phenylalanine or tryptophan. D genes are given only for firm matches. Clone size, where shown, is once, few, many, or a class for clones that have expanded.

j_call d_call clone_size v_call cdr3_nt cdr3_aa
TRBJ1-3 NA NA TRBV29-1 TGCAGCGTTGTAGTTACTGGAAACACCATATATTTT CSVVVTGNTIYF
TRBJ1-2 NA NA TRBV5-1 TGCGCCAGCAGCTTTCCGGGACTGACATATGGCTACACCTTC CASSFPGLTYGYTF
TRBJ2-1 TRBD2 NA TRBV12-3/TRBV12-4 TGTGCCAGCAGTTTTGGTAGCGGGGGGGACCCTGAGCAGTTCTTC CASSFGSGGDPEQFF
TRBJ2-1 NA few TRBV9 TGTGCCAGCAGCTCCGATACAGTCTGGGCGGGGACAAGGGGTGAGCAGTTCTTC CASSSDTVWAGTRGEQFF
TRBJ1-3 NA NA TRBV11-2 TGTGCCAGCAGCACGACAGGTCCTGGAAACACCATATATTTT CASSTTGPGNTIYF
TRBJ2-7 TRBD1 NA TRBV20-1 TGCAGTGCCACTAGGGCAGGGGGCTACGAGCAGTACTTC CSATRAGGYEQYF
TRBJ2-1 TRBD2 NA TRBV30 TGTGCCTGGAGAGGAAAACATATGCGGGGGGGGGTTTACAATGAGCAGTTCTTC CAWRGKHMRGGVYNEQFF
TRBJ2-1 TRBD2 few TRBV2 TGTGCCAGCATGCGGGAGCCTTACAATGAGCAGTTCTTC CASMREPYNEQFF
TRBJ1-3 NA NA TRBV18 TGTGCCAGCTCACCCTCGGGGGGAATCTCTGGAAACACCATATATTTT CASSPSGGISGNTIYF
TRBJ2-3 TRBD2 few TRBV10-3 TGTGCCATCAGTGCCCCGACTAGCGGGGGCCTTAGCACAGATACGCAGTATTTT CAISAPTSGGLSTDTQYF
TRBJ2-5 NA NA TRBV7-2 TGTGCCAGCAGCTGGGGGTCTGGCCGGGGGGAGACCCAGTACTTC CASSWGSGRGETQYF
TRBJ1-6 TRBD1 NA TRBV13 TGTGCCAGCAGCTCTGGACAGGGCAGTTCACCCCTCCACTTT CASSSGQGSSPLHF
TRBJ1-5 NA NA TRBV5-5 TGTGCCAGCAGCTTGTTAAGCCATGGGCGAGAAGTCCGGCCCCAGCATTTT CASSLLSHGREVRPQHF
TRBJ2-3 TRBD2 few TRBV9 TGTGCCAGCAGTGGGAGACTAGCGATAGATACGCAGTATTTT CASSGRLAIDTQYF
TRBJ2-4 NA NA TRBV5-1 TGCGCCAGCAGCTTGGATCGGGTCAGGGTAGCCAAAAACATTCAGTACTTC CASSLDRVRVAKNIQYF
TRBJ1-5 NA few TRBV9 TGTGCCAGCAGCGTAGGGGCCAAAGCGCAGCCCCAGCATTTT CASSVGAKAQPQHF
TRBJ1-5 TRBD1 NA TRBV30 TGTGCCTGGTCCGGGACAGGGGATCAGCCCCAGCATTTT CAWSGTGDQPQHF
TRBJ1-2 TRBD1 few TRBV4-1 TGCGCCAGCAGCCAAGATGAGGGGGCGAACTATGGCTACACCTTC CASSQDEGANYGYTF
TRBJ2-1 TRBD2 few TRBV20-1 TGCAGTGCTCCTTACGCGGGGGGGAACTACAATGAGCAGTTCTTC CSAPYAGGNYNEQFF
TRBJ1-6 NA NA TRBV5-1 TGCGCCAGCAGCTTGGATCCGGACACTTATAATTCACCCCTCCACTTT CASSLDPDTYNSPLHF
TRBJ1-2 NA few TRBV9 TGTGCCAGCAGCGTAGGCAGGGACTATGGCTACACCTTC CASSVGRDYGYTF